The T cell receptor (beta chain) described here comes from a study of blood T cell repertoires in COVID-19. Turning to the study itself: Specimens from acute and convalescent COVID-19 originated in the United States, Italy and Spain. PBMCs, B-cell-depleted T cells, or T cells were the source of the cDNA or gDNA that made up the material.

The length of the CDR3 is 15 residues. This clone was counted a single time. Per the original data handling: Cell counts per sample came from amplifying reference gene primers. Only in-frame clones appear in the TCRdb table, and some are missing; sequencing was by immunoSEQ multiplex PCR. D and trimming were read from the DNA, whereas the V and J calls and clone size are those reported in that table. Of 140,000 or so clones listed, approximately 84% are singletons. This sequence originates from a human donor in a cohort sampled during active COVID-19. The chain links TRBV21-1 to TRBJ2-4; the table's TRBD2 call for D was not verified on the DNA. TRBV21-1 counts as a pseudogene. The sample comprised peripheral blood. The CDR3 region has the DNA TGTGCCAGCAGCTCCCGGGGAGGGATGGACTGGGTTCAGTACTTC. It translates to CASSSRGGMDWVQYF.